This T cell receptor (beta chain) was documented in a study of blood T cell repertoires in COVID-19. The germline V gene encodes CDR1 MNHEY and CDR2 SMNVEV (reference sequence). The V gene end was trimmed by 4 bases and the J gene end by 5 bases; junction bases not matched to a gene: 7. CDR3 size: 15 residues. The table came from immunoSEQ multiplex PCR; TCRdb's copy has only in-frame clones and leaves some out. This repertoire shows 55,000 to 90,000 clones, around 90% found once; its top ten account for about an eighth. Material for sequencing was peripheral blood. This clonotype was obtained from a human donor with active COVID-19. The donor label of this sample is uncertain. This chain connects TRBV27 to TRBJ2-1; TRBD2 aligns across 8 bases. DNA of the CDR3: TGTGCCAGCAGTTCCCAAGCGGGAGCGGACAATGAGCAGTTCTTC. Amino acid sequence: CASSSQAGADNEQFF.